A selection of T cell receptor beta chains follows, all from one sample in a study of beta chain features in type 1 diabetes. Method: immunoSEQ multiplex PCR; TCRdb's copy keeps in-frame clones and lacks some. The sample contains 400,000 or so clones, 9.5% to 10% of which appear only once. The sample was central memory CD4+ T cells from blood. These receptor sequences come from a man in his thirties or forties with type 1 diabetes. The CDR3 runs from the conserved cysteine through the conserved F or W. A D gene is named only where the DNA matches it firmly. Clone size is shown for a subset of rows, as once, few, many or a class of expanded clone.

-,TRBD1,TRBV29-1,TRBJ2-5,CSVGQGRETQYF,TGCAGCGTGGGACAGGGAAGGGAGACCCAGTACTTC
-,TRBD1,TRBV23-1,TRBJ2-7,CASSQSRTGGSVGGLEQYF,TGCGCCAGCAGTCAATCAAGGACAGGGGGCTCGGTGGGAGGGCTCGAGCAGTACTTC
-,-,TRBV12-5,TRBJ1-2,CASGLGTSYGYTF,TGTGCTAGTGGTTTGGGCACCTCGTACGGCTACACCTTC
-,-,TRBV7-2,TRBJ2-3,CASSPVTDTQYF,TGTGCCAGCAGTCCAGTCACAGATACGCAGTATTTT
few,-,TRBV5-6,TRBJ1-1,CASSLVPGAGNTEAFF,TGTGCCAGCAGCTTGGTTCCGGGAGCCGGGAACACTGAAGCTTTCTTT
few,-,TRBV7-9,TRBJ2-3,CASSRSDTDTQYF,TGTGCCAGCAGCCGCTCCGACACAGATACGCAGTATTTT
few,-,TRBV6-5,TRBJ2-5,CASSYSTRSQETQYF,TGTGCCAGCAGTTACTCGACTAGATCCCAAGAGACCCAGTACTTC
few,-,TRBV6-5,TRBJ2-7,CASTGTETYEQYF,TGTGCCAGTACGGGGACTGAAACCTACGAGCAGTACTTC
many,TRBD2,TRBV5-6,TRBJ2-5,CASSSLSGRETQYF,TGTGCCAGCAGCTCCCTTAGCGGGAGGGAGACCCAGTACTTC
-,-,TRBV29-1,TRBJ1-2,CSGRDGYGYTF,TGCAGCGGGAGAGACGGTTATGGCTACACCTTC
-,-,TRBV7-7,TRBJ2-5,CASSLRAMTQETQYF,TGTGCTAGCAGCTTAAGGGCGATGACTCAAGAGACCCAGTACTTC
-,-,TRBV27,TRBJ1-2,CASRPSGPLGYGYTF,TGTGCCAGCAGACCTTCGGGACCCTTGGGCTATGGCTACACCTTC
few,TRBD1,TRBV5-6,TRBJ2-1,CASSPTGEAYNEQFF,TGTGCCAGCAGCCCAACAGGGGAAGCCTACAATGAGCAGTTCTTC
few,-,TRBV19,TRBJ1-1,CASTRVMNTEAFF,TGTGCCAGTACAAGGGTCATGAACACTGAAGCTTTCTTT
-,-,TRBV5-6,TRBJ2-3,CASSLAPGPQYF,TGTGCCAGCAGCTTGGCCCCGGGACCGCAGTATTTT
few,-,TRBV6-6,TRBJ1-3,CASRKEGNTIYF,TGTGCCAGCAGAAAGGAAGGAAACACCATATATTTT
many,-,TRBV5-8,TRBJ2-3,CASSLAETRNTDTQYF,TGTGCCAGCAGCTTGGCTGAGACCCGAAACACAGATACGCAGTATTTT
few,-,TRBV4-2,TRBJ1-1,CASSLGGQANTEAFF,TGTGCCAGCAGCCTCGGGGGGCAGGCGAACACTGAAGCTTTCTTT
few,TRBD2,TRBV7-2,TRBJ2-2,CASSPLAGGTGELFF,TGTGCCAGCAGCCCTTTAGCGGGAGGGACCGGGGAGCTGTTTTTT
-,TRBD1,TRBV7-2,TRBJ1-2,CASSGQGLSYGYTF,TGTGCCAGCAGCGGACAGGGGCTGAGCTATGGCTACACCTTC
-,TRBD1,TRBV5-4,TRBJ2-7,CASSFRDRGLEQYF,TGTGCCAGCAGCTTCCGGGACAGGGGGCTCGAGCAGTACTTC
many,-,TRBV6-5,TRBJ2-5,CASSGLTQETQYF,TGTGCCAGCAGTGGGTTGACGCAAGAGACCCAGTACTTC
-,TRBD1,TRBV6-5,TRBJ2-3,CASSLNTGADTQYF,TGTGCCAGCAGTCTTAATACAGGGGCAGATACGCAGTATTTT
many,-,TRBV20-1,TRBJ2-7,CSARPLYEQYF,TGCAGTGCTAGACCTCTATACGAGCAGTACTTC
few,-,TRBV11-2,TRBJ1-1,CASSLAGPTGTEAFF,TGTGCCAGCAGCTTAGCCGGACCCACGGGAACTGAAGCTTTCTTT
-,-,TRBV18,TRBJ2-7,CASSPRGPVGEQYF,TGTGCCAGCTCACCAAGGGGCCCCGTCGGAGAGCAGTACTTC
few,-,TRBV28,TRBJ1-2,CASRRTGSVNTYGYTF,TGTGCCAGCAGGCGTACAGGGTCCGTTAACACCTATGGCTACACCTTC
many,-,TRBV28,TRBJ2-5,CASSATGPQETQYF,TGTGCCAGCAGTGCGACTGGGCCCCAAGAGACCCAGTACTTC
-,TRBD1,TRBV11-2,TRBJ1-1,CASSRTGNTEAFF,TGTGCCAGCAGCCGGACAGGGAACACTGAAGCTTTCTTT
-,-,TRBV5-1,TRBJ1-4,CASSLDSSATNEKLFF,TGCGCCAGCAGCCTGGACAGCAGTGCAACTAATGAAAAACTGTTTTTT
-,-,TRBV28,TRBJ2-3,CASSQTTDTQYF,TGTGCCAGCAGCCAGACAACAGATACGCAGTATTTT
-,-,TRBV5-6,TRBJ1-4,CASSLAGAGRGNEKLFF,TGTGCCAGCAGCTTGGCCGGGGCGGGCCGGGGGAATGAAAAACTGTTTTTT
few,-,TRBV5-4,TRBJ2-7,CASRPTGPLDGEQYF,TGTGCCAGCAGACCGACAGGACCCCTGGATGGAGAGCAGTACTTC
few,-,TRBV5-1,TRBJ2-6,CASRSTGLAGANVLTF,TGCGCCAGCAGGTCTACAGGGTTAGCTGGGGCCAACGTCCTGACTTTC
-,-,TRBV28,TRBJ2-7,CATHRQGYEQYF,TGTGCCACCCACCGTCAGGGCTACGAGCAGTACTTC
-,-,TRBV11-2,TRBJ2-5,CASSPQALGETQYF,TGTGCCAGCAGCCCGCAGGCCCTGGGGGAGACCCAGTACTTC
-,TRBD1,TRBV7-9,TRBJ1-4,CASSFPTGTGPNEKLFF,TGTGCCAGCAGCTTTCCCACAGGGACAGGACCAAATGAAAAACTGTTTTTT
-,-,TRBV18,TRBJ1-1,CASSPRLDTEAFF,TGTGCCAGCTCACCAAGGTTGGACACTGAAGCTTTCTTT
many,TRBD1,TRBV6-4,TRBJ2-1,CASRRDREDNEQFF,TGTGCCAGCAGAAGGGACAGGGAGGACAATGAGCAGTTCTTC
few,TRBD1,TRBV5-5,TRBJ1-2,CASTGQGGYGYTF,TGTGCCAGCACAGGACAGGGAGGGTATGGCTACACCTTC
many,-,TRBV7-9,TRBJ1-3,CASSRQSGNTIYF,TGTGCCAGCAGCCGACAGTCTGGAAACACCATATATTTT
few,TRBD2,TRBV5-1,TRBJ2-1,CASSSTSGRTRDEQFF,TGCGCCAGCAGCTCGACTAGCGGGAGAACGAGGGATGAGCAGTTCTTC
-,-,TRBV18,TRBJ1-3,CASSPNPDGASGNTIYF,TGTGCCAGCTCTCCCAATCCCGACGGCGCCTCTGGAAACACCATATATTTT
-,-,TRBV2,TRBJ1-3,CASRADLSGNTIYF,TGTGCCAGCAGGGCAGATCTCTCTGGAAACACCATATATTTT
few,-,TRBV18,TRBJ2-3,CASSPQQGNTDTQYF,TGTGCCAGCTCACCACAACAGGGAAACACAGATACGCAGTATTTT
few,-,TRBV27,TRBJ2-2,CASKTGNTGELFF,TGTGCCAGCAAAACAGGGAACACCGGGGAGCTGTTTTTT
-,TRBD1,TRBV6-5,TRBJ1-2,CASSPPGQVYGYTF,TGTGCCAGCAGTCCACCGGGACAGGTCTATGGCTACACCTTC
-,TRBD1,TRBV7-9,TRBJ1-4,CASSFGDRGDLQKLFF,TGTGCCAGCAGCTTTGGCGACAGGGGTGATCTTCAAAAACTGTTTTTT
many,-,TRBV19,TRBJ1-3,CASEDRSSGNTIYF,TGTGCCAGTGAGGACCGTAGCTCTGGAAACACCATATATTTT
-,TRBD1,TRBV2,TRBJ1-1,CASTRGNMNTEAFF,TGTGCCAGCACCAGGGGGAACATGAACACTGAAGCTTTCTTT
-,TRBD1,TRBV11-1,TRBJ2-5,CASSLEGTGEETQYF,TGTGCCAGCAGCTTAGAGGGGACAGGGGAAGAGACCCAGTACTTC
-,-,TRBV25-1,TRBJ1-4,CASSEIGGGADEKLFF,TGTGCCAGCAGTGAAATAGGGGGGGGCGCAGATGAAAAACTGTTTTTT
-,TRBD2,TRBV7-9,TRBJ2-1,CASSLGLAGTHNEQFF,TGTGCCAGCAGCCTGGGACTAGCGGGAACCCACAATGAGCAGTTCTTC
-,TRBD1,TRBV7-3,TRBJ2-7,CASSLDRGEQYF,TGTGCCAGCAGCTTGGACAGGGGCGAGCAGTACTTC
-,TRBD1,TRBV30,TRBJ1-2,CAWSRQGAYGYTF,TGTGCCTGGAGTAGACAGGGGGCCTATGGCTACACTTTC
few,TRBD1,TRBV7-2,TRBJ1-4,CASSYGTGEEKLFF,TGTGCCAGCAGCTACGGGACAGGGGAGGAAAAACTGTTTTTT
-,TRBD1,TRBV28,TRBJ2-7,CASIPGQVGSYEQYF,TGTGCCAGCATTCCGGGACAGGTTGGATCCTACGAGCAGTACTTC
-,TRBD1,TRBV25-1,TRBJ2-7,CVRRGDRGIAGSSYEQYF,TGTGTCCGGCGGGGGGACAGGGGGATAGCGGGGAGCTCCTACGAGCAGTACTTC
few,-,TRBV2,TRBJ2-7,CASSTMDQKHYYEQYF,TGTGCCAGCAGCACAATGGACCAGAAACACTACTACGAGCAGTACTTC